This T cell receptor beta chain was sequenced during a study of post-analysis software for immune sequencing data. Findings and caveats of the study: About five TRBV segments (TRBV5-6, TRBV5-1 and TRBV20-1 among them) occurred more frequently in patients than in controls.

The authors incorporated unique molecular identifiers into the TCR beta cDNA libraries. Via MiXCR, TCRdb re-called the PCR reads, giving one row per CDR3 protein. The sample has around 260,000 distinct CDR3 sequences; just over 35% are singletons. Germline V gives CDR1 SGHVS, CDR2 FQNEAQ. The CDR3 length is 14 residues. Unmatched junction bases numbered 7, after V lost 5 bases and J lost 7 bases. Comment on this clonotype: The antigen remains undetermined. A read error may explain this, as a much larger clone is one base away.

The receptor comes from a girl between 10 and 17 years old with multiple sclerosis. Sequencing was done on a sample of blood. V and J are TRBV7-8 and TRBJ1-4; the match to TRBD1 covers 7 bases. CDR3 protein: CASSTTGNGEKLFF. The DNA for the CDR3 is TGTGCCAGCAGCACGACAGGGAACGGTGAAAAACTGTTTTTT.